What follows is one T cell receptor (beta chain) and its context. Its antigen is unknown. This specimen belongs to a study of cytomegalovirus exposure and HLA in healthy donors. Whole-study findings and limits: Analyses of presence and absence presupposed an approximately uniform sequencing depth across donors. Several of the most significant clusters were apparently associated with common viral pathogens in a later analysis. A few of the chains that were CMV-associated were confirmed in vitro to be specific for CMV antigens.

The PCR made use of 60 Vbeta and 13 Jbeta primers. Method: immunoSEQ multiplex PCR; TCRdb's copy keeps in-frame clones and lacks some. Of under 150,000 clones in the sample, more than 80% were seen once. Looked up from germline, CDR1 is SNHLY and CDR2 is FYNNEI. V lost 2 bases and J lost 1; bases outside the gene matches: 5. The CDR3 sequence is 16 residues long. V is TRBV2 and J is TRBJ2-3; 8 bases are shared with TRBD2. The specimen sequenced was PBMCs. This clonotype was obtained from a woman in her forties in good health and CMV-seropositive. DNA for the CDR3: TGTGCCAGCAGTGAACCCAGAGCGGGGGGCACAGATACGCAGTATTTT. Translating gives CASSEPRAGGTDTQYF.